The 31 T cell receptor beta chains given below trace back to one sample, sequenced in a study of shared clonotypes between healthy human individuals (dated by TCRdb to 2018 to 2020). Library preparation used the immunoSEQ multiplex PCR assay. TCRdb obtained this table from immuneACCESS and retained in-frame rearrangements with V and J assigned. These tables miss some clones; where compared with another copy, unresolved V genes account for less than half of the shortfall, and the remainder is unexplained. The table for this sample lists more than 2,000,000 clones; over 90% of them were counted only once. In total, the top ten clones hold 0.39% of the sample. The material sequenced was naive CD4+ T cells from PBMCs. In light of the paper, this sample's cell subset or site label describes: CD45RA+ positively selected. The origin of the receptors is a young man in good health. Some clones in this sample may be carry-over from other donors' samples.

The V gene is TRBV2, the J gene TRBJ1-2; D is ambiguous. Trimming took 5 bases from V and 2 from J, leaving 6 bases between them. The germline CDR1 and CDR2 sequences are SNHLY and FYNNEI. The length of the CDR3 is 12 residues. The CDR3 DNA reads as TGTGCCAGCAGTATTACGAACTATGGCTACACCTTC. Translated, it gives CASSITNYGYTF.

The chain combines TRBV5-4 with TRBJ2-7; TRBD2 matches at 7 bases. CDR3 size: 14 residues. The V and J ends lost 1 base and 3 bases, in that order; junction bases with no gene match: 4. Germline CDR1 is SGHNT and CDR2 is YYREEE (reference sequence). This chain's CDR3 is CASSLNQRDYEQYF. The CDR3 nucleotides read TGTGCCAGCAGCTTGAACCAGCGGGACTACGAGCAGTACTTC.

CDR3 residues: CASSLGGAGLAENYEQYF. The CDR3 DNA is TGTGCCAGCAGCTTAGGAGGAGCTGGACTAGCGGAGAACTACGAGCAGTACTTC. The chain joins TRBV7-6 to TRBJ2-7; 10 nucleotides line up with TRBD2. Per germline, CDR1 SGHVS and CDR2 FNYEAQ. The CDR3 spans 18 residues. Trimming removed 1 base from V and 3 bases from J; junction bases left unmatched: 12.

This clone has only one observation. The CDR3 bases are TGCAGCGTTGGTGCTCTCTACGAGCAGTACTTC. Its protein is CSVGALYEQYF. This rearrangement joins TRBV29-1 to TRBJ2-7; D gene unclear. The CDR3 runs 11 residues. Germline CDR1 is SQVTM and CDR2 is ANQGSEA. V shed 4 bases and J shed 3 bases, with 7 bases lying between them.

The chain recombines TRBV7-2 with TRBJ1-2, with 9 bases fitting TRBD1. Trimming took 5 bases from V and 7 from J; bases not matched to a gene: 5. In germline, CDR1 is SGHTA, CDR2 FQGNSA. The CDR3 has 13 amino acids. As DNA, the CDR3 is TGTGCCAGCAGCGGAACGGACAGGGGTGGCTACACCTTC. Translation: CASSGTDRGGYTF.

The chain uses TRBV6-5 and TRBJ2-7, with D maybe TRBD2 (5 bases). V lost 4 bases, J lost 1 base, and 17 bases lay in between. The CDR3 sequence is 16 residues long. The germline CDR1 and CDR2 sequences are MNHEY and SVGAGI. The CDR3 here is CASSLPLAGGSYEQYF. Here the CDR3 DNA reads TGTGCCAGCAGTTTGCCCCTGGCAGGCGGGTCCTACGAGCAGTACTTC.

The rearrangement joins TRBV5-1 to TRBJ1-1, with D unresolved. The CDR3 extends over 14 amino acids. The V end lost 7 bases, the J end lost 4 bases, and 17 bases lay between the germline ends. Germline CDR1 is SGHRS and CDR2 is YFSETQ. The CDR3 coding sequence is TGCGCCAGCGCGGGCAGCTTGGCTACCACTGAAGCTTTCTTT. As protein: CASAGSLATTEAFF.

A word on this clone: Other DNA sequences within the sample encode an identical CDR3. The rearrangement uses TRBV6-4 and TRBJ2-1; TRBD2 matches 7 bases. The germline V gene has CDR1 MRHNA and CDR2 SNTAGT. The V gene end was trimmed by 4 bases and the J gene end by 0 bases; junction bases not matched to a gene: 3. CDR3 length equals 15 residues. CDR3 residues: CASSASGNSYNEQFF. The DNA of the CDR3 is TGTGCCAGCAGTGCTAGCGGAAACTCCTACAATGAGCAGTTCTTC.

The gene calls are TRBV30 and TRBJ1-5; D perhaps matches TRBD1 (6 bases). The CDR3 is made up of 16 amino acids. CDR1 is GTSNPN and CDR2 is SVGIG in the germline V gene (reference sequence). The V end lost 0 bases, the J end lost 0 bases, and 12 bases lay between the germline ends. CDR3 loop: CAWSVGRGYSNQPQHF. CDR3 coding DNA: TGTGCCTGGAGTGTCGGCAGGGGATATAGCAATCAGCCCCAGCATTTT.

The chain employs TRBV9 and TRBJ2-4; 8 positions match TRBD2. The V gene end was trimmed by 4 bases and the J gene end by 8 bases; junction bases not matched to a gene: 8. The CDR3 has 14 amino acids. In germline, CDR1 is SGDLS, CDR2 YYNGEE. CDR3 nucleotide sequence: TGTGCCAGCAGCACCTCCGGGACTAGTGACATTCAGTACTTC. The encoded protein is CASSTSGTSDIQYF.

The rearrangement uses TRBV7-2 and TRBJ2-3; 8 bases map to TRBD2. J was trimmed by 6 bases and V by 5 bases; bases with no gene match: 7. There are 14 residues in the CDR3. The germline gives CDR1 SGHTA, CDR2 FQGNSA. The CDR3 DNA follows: TGTGCCAGCAGCCCACGGGCTAGCGGGGATACGCAGTATTTT. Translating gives CASSPRASGDTQYF.

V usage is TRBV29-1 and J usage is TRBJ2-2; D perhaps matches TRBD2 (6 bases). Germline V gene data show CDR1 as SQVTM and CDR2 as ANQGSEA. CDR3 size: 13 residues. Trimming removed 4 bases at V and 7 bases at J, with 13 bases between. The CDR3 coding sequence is TGCAGCGTTGTCCGGCAGGGAGGCGGGGAGCTGTTTTTT. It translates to CSVVRQGGGELFF.

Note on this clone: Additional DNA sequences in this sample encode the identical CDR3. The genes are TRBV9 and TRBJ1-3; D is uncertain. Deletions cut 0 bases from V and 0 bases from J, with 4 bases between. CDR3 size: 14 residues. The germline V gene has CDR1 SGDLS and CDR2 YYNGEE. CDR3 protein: CASSVESSGNTIYF. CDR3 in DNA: TGTGCCAGCAGCGTAGAATCCTCTGGAAACACCATATATTTT.

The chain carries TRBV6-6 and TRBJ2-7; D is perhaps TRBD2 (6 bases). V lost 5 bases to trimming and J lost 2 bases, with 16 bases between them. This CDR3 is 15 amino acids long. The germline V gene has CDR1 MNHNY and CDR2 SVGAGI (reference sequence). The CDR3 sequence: CASSGRDSKAYEQYF. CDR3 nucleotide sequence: TGTGCCAGCAGTGGCCGGGACTCCAAGGCCTACGAGCAGTACTTC.

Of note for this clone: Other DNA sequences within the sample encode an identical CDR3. The DNA of the CDR3 is TGTGCCAGCAGCTTGTCAGGTACACGCAATGAGCAGTTCTTC. Protein sequence: CASSLSGTRNEQFF. The V and J genes are TRBV5-4 and TRBJ2-1; D call uncertain. The CDR3 contains 14 residues. Trimming cost V 1 base and J 6 bases, with 11 bases left between them. Germline V gives CDR1 SGHNT, CDR2 YYREEE (reference sequence).

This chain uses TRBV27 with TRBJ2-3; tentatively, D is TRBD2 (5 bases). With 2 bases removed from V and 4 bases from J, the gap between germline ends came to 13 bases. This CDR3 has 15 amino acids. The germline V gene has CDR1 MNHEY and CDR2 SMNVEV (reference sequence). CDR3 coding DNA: TGTGCCAGCAGTTTAAGTCGACCCGGGGCAGATACGCAGTATTTT. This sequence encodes CASSLSRPGADTQYF.

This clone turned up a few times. The CDR3 nucleotides are TGTGCCAGCAGCACAGGCTGGGGCACTGAAGCTTTCTTT. Translation: CASSTGWGTEAFF. The chain has TRBV2 and TRBJ1-1; maybe TRBD1 (5 bases). The CDR3 totals 13 residues. Germline CDR1 and CDR2: SNHLY and FYNNEI. Trimming stripped 6 bases from V and 4 bases from J, with 12 bases between.

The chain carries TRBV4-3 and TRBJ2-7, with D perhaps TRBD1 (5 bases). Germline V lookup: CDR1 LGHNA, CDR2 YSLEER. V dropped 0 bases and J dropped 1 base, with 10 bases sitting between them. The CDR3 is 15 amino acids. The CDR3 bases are TGCGCCAGCAGCCAAGAACGGACACCTTCCTACGAGCAGTACTTC. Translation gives CASSQERTPSYEQYF.

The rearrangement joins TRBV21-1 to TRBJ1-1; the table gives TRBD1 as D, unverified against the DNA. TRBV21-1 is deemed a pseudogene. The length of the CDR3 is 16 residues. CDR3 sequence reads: CASSNRGQGMNTEAFF. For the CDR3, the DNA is TGTGCCAGCAGCAATAGAGGACAGGGAATGAACACTGAAGCTTTCTTT.

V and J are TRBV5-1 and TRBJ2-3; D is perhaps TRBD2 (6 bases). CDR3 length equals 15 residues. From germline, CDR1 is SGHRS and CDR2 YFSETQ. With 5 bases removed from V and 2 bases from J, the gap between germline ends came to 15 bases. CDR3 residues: CASRMGGIITDTQYF. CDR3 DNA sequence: TGCGCCAGCAGGATGGGCGGGATCATCACAGATACGCAGTATTTT.

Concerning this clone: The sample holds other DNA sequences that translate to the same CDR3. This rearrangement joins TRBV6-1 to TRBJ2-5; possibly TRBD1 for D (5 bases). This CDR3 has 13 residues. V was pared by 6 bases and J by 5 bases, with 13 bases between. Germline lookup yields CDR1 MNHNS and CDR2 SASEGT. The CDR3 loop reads CASSDRSGETQYF. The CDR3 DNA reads TGTGCCAGCAGCGACAGATCAGGGGAGACCCAGTACTTC.

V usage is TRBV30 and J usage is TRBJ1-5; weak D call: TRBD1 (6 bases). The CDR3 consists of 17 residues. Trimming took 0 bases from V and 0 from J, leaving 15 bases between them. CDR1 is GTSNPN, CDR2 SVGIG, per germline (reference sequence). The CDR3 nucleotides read TGTGCCTGGAGTGTACCATGGGGACACCTTAGCAATCAGCCCCAGCATTTT. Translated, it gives CAWSVPWGHLSNQPQHF.

The CDR3 here is CASSLANSKETQYF. CDR3 DNA: TGCGCCAGCAGCTTGGCCAATAGTAAAGAGACCCAGTACTTC. This chain connects TRBV5-1 to TRBJ2-5; D ambiguous. Germline V gene lookup returns CDR1 SGHRS and CDR2 YFSETQ. Trimming left V 0 bases short and J 3 bases short, with 9 bases between. This CDR3 comprises 14 residues.

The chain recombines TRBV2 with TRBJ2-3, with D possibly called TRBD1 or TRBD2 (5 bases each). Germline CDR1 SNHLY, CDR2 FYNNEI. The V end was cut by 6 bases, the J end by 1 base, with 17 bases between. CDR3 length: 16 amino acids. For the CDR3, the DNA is TGTGCCAGCAGGGGACCCATCGGAGCGGGCACAGATACGCAGTATTTT. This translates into CASRGPIGAGTDTQYF. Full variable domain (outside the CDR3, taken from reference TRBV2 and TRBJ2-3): EPEVTQTPSHQVTQMGQEVILRCVPISNHLYFYWYRQILGQKVEFLVSFYNNEISEKSEIFDDQFSVERPDGSNFTLKIRSTKLEDSAMYFCASRGPIGAGTDTQYFGPGTRLTVL.

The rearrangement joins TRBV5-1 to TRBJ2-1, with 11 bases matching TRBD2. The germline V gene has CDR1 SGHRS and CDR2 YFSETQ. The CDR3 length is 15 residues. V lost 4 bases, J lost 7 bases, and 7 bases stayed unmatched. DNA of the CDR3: TGCGCCAGCAGCACACTAGCGGGAGCTTCTAATGAGCAGTTCTTC. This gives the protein CASSTLAGASNEQFF.

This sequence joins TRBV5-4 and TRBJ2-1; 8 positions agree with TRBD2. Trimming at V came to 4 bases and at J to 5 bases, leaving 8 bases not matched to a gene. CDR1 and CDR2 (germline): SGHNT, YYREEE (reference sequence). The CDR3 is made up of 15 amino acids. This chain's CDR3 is CASSTGTSQHNEQFF. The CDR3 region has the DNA TGTGCCAGCAGCACCGGGACTAGTCAACACAATGAGCAGTTCTTC.

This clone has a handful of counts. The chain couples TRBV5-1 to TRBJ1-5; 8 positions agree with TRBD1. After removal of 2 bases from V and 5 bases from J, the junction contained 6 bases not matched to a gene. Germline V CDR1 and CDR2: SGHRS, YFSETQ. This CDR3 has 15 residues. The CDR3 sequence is CASSFGDRPHQPQHF. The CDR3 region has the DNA TGCGCCAGCAGCTTTGGGGACAGGCCTCATCAGCCCCAGCATTTT. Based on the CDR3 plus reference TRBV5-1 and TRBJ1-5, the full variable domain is KAGVTQTPRYLIKTRGQQVTLSCSPISGHRSVSWYQQTPGQGLQFLFEYFSETQRNKGNFPGRFSGRQFSNSRSEMNVSTLELGDSALYLCASSFGDRPHQPQHFGDGTRLSIL.

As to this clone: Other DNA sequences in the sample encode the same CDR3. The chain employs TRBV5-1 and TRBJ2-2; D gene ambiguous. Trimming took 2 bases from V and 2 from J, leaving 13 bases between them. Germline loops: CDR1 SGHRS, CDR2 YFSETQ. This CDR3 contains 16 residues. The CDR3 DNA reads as TGCGCCAGCAGCTTAGGGTACGGAGCAAACACCGGGGAGCTGTTTTTT. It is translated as CASSLGYGANTGELFF.

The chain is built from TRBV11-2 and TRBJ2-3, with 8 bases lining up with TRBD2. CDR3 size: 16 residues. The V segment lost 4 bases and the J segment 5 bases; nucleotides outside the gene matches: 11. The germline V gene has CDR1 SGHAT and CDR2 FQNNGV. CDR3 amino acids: CASSSYGPLAGDTQYF. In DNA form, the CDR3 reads TGTGCCAGCAGCTCCTATGGACCGCTAGCGGGAGATACGCAGTATTTT.

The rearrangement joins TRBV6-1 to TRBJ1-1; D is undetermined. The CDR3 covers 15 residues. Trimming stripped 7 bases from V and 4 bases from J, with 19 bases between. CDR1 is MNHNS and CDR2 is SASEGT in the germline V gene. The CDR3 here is CASTKREGMGTEAFF. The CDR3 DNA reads TGTGCCAGCACCAAACGGGAGGGTATGGGCACTGAAGCTTTCTTT.

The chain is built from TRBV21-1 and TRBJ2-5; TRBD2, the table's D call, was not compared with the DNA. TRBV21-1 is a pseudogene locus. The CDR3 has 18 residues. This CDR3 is CASSKRLAGGGRQETQYF. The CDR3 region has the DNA TGTGCCAGCAGCAAAAGACTAGCGGGAGGGGGAAGGCAAGAGACCCAGTACTTC.